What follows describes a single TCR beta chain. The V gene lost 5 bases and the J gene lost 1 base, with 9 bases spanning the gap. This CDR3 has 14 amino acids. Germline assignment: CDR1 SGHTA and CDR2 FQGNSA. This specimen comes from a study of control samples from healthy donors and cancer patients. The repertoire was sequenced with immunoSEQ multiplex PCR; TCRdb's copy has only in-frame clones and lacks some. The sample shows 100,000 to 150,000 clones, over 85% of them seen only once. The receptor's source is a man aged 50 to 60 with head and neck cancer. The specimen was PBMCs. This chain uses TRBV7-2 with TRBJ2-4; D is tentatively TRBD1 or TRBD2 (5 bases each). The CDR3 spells CASSAWGAKNIQYF. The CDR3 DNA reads TGTGCCAGCAGCGCCTGGGGGGCCAAAAACATTCAGTACTTC.